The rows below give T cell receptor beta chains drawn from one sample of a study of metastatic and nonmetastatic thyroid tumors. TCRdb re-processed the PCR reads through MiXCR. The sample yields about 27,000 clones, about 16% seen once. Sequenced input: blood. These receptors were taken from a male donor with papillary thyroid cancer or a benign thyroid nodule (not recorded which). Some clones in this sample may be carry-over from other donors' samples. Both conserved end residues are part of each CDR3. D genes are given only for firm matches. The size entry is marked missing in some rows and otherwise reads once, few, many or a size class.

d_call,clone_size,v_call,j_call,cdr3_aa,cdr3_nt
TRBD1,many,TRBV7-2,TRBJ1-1,CASSLQGGDTEAFF,TGTGCCAGCAGCTTACAGGGGGGGGACACTGAAGCTTTCTTT
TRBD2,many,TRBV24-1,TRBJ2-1,CATSDLREGVANEQFF,TGTGCCACCAGTGATTTGCGGGAGGGTGTGGCCAATGAGCAGTTCTTC
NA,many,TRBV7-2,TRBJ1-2,CASSLDSHGYTF,TGTGCCAGCAGCTTAGACAGCCATGGCTACACCTTC
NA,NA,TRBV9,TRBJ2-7,CVSIAAGPRDEQYF,TGTGTCAGCATCGCCGCGGGACCCAGGGACGAGCAGTACTTC
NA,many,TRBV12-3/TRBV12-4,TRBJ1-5,CASSLAQPQHF,TGTGCCAGCAGTTTAGCGCAGCCCCAGCATTTT
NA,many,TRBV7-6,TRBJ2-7,CASSLTPSYEQYF,TGTGCCAGCAGTCTTACTCCTTCCTACGAGCAGTACTTC
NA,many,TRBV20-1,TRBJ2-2,CSAGKGVGELFF,TGCAGTGCGGGGAAGGGGGTCGGGGAGCTGTTTTTT
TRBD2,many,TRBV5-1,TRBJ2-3,CASSLLGLSLTDTQYF,TGCGCCAGCAGCTTACTGGGACTATCCCTCACAGATACGCAGTATTTT
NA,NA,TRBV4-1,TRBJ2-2,CAGSLTRNTGELFF,TGCGCCGGCAGCCTCACCCGGAACACCGGGGAGCTGTTTTTT
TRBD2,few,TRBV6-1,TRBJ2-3,CASSGLAGWHPQGDTQYF,TGTGCCAGCAGTGGACTAGCGGGGTGGCACCCGCAAGGAGATACGCAGTATTTT
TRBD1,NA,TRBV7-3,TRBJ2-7,CASRPQTGEAYEQYF,TGTGCCAGCAGACCTCAGACAGGGGAAGCCTACGAGCAGTACTTC
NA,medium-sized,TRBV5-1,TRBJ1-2,CASSLVQGEDYGYTF,TGCGCCAGCAGCTTGGTCCAGGGCGAAGACTATGGCTACACCTTC
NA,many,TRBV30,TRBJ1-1,CAYAMRRRLTEAFF,TGTGCCTACGCGATGAGGCGTCGTTTAACTGAAGCTTTCTTT
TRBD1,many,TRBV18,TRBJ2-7,CASSPPLGQGYYEQYF,TGTGCCAGCTCACCCCCCCTAGGACAGGGGTACTACGAGCAGTACTTC
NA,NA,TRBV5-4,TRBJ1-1,CASSWGRAEAFF,TGTGCCAGCAGTTGGGGTAGGGCGGAAGCTTTCTTT
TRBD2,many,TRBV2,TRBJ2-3,CATRLADTQYF,TGTGCCACCAGACTAGCCGATACGCAGTATTTT
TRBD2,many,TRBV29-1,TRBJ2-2,CSVLSGRVGTGELFF,TGCAGCGTCTTAAGCGGGAGGGTCGGCACCGGGGAGCTGTTTTTT
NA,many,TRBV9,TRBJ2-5,CASSVYYDRQETQYF,TGTGCCAGCAGCGTATACTATGACAGACAAGAGACCCAGTACTTC
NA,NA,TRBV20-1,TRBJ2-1,CSAEGGSNSYNEQFF,TGCAGTGCCGAGGGGGGAAGCAATTCCTACAATGAGCAGTTCTTC
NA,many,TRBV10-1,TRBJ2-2,CASRIKGLGGELFF,TGCGCCAGCAGGATCAAGGGGCTCGGCGGGGAGCTGTTTTTT
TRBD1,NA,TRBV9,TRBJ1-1,CASSMGQGGSEAFF,TGTGCCAGCAGCATGGGACAGGGAGGATCTGAAGCTTTCTTT
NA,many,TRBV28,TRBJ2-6,CASKSRDFSYSGANVLTF,TGTGCCAGCAAGAGTCGGGACTTTTCTTACTCTGGGGCCAACGTCCTGACTTTC
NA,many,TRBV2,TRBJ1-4,CASSGGVENEKLFF,TGTGCCAGCAGTGGGGGGGTGGAAAATGAAAAACTGTTTTTT
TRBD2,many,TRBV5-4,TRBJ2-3,CASKGLAGGGVTDTQYF,TGTGCCAGCAAGGGACTAGCGGGGGGCGGAGTAACAGATACGCAGTATTTT
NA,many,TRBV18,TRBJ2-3,CASSLTSTDTQYF,TGTGCCAGCTCACTTACTAGCACAGATACGCAGTATTTT
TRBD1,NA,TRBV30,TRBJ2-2,CAWSVGTGGNTGELFF,TGTGCCTGGAGTGTGGGGACAGGGGGGAACACCGGGGAGCTGTTTTTT
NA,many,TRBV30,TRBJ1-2,CAWSVLGNYGYTF,TGTGCCTGGAGTGTACTTGGCAACTATGGCTACACCTTC
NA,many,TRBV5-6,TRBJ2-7,CASSSSRTGSYEQYF,TGTGCCAGCAGCTCCTCCCGGACCGGCTCCTACGAGCAGTACTTC
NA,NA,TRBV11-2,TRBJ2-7,CASSFWAGQNYEQYF,TGTGCCAGCAGCTTCTGGGCCGGACAGAACTACGAGCAGTACTTC
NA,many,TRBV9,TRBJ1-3,CASSVGRGPGNTIYF,TGTGCCAGCAGCGTAGGAAGAGGTCCTGGAAACACCATATATTTT
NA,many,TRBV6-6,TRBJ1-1,CASSYFRNTEAFF,TGTGCCAGCAGTTATTTTCGGAACACTGAAGCTTTCTTT
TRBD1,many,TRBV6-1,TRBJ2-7,CASSELSGGEQYF,TGTGCCAGCAGTGAACTTTCAGGGGGAGAGCAGTACTTC
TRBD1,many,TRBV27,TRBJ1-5,CASRRDSSSNQPQHF,TGTGCCAGCAGGCGGGACAGTAGTAGCAATCAGCCCCAGCATTTT
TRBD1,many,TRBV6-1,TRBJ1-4,CASSANTGTGGEKLFF,TGTGCCAGCAGTGCTAATACCGGGACAGGTGGTGAAAAACTGTTTTTT